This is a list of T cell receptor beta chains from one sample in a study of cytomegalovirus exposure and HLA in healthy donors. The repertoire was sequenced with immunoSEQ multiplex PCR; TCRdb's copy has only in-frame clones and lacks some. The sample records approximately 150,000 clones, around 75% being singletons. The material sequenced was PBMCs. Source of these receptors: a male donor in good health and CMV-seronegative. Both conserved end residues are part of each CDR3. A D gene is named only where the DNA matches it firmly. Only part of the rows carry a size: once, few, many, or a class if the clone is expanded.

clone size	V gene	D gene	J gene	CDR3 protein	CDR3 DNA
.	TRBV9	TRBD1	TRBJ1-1	CASSPRQGGNTEAFF	TGTGCCAGCAGCCCCCGACAGGGGGGGAACACTGAAGCTTTCTTT
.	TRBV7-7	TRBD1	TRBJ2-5	CASSLVPRGQGETQYF	TGTGCCAGCAGCTTAGTGCCCAGGGGGCAGGGAGAGACCCAGTACTTC
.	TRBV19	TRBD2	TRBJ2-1	CASSLSGLARTVEQFF	TGTGCCAGTTCCCTTTCGGGACTAGCCCGCACGGTGGAGCAGTTCTTC
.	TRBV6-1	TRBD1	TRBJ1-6	CASPTDDRANSPLHF	TGTGCCAGTCCGACTGATGACAGGGCTAATTCACCCCTCCACTTT
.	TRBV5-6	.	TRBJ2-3	CASTLGARDTQYF	TGTGCCAGCACCCTTGGGGCTAGAGATACGCAGTATTTT
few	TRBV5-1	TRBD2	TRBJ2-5	CASAPSGGVSETQYF	TGCGCCAGCGCCCCTAGCGGGGGGGTCTCAGAGACCCAGTACTTC
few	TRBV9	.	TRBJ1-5	CASSPHPSTIDQPQHF	TGTGCCAGCAGTCCCCACCCATCCACTATTGATCAGCCCCAGCATTTT
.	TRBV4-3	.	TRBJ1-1	CASSRWTANTEAFF	TGCGCCAGCAGCCGATGGACAGCTAACACTGAAGCTTTCTTT
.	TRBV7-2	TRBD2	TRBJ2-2	CASSLSPTSGNTGELFF	TGTGCCAGCAGCTTAAGCCCGACTAGCGGAAACACCGGGGAGCTGTTTTTT
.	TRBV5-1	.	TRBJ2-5	CASSSSVVQETQYF	TGCGCCAGCAGCTCTAGCGTGGTACAAGAGACCCAGTACTTC
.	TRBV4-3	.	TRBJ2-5	CASSQDWSMRATPSETQYF	TGCGCCAGCAGCCAAGATTGGTCGATGAGGGCTACCCCCTCGGAGACCCAGTACTTC
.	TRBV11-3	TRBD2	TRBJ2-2	CASSLALAGVEGLRGELFF	TGTGCCAGCAGCTTAGCTCTAGCGGGAGTTGAAGGACTCCGAGGGGAGCTGTTTTTT
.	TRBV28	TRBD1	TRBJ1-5	CASTRTGLGNQPQHF	TGTGCCAGCACACGGACAGGGCTGGGCAATCAGCCCCAGCATTTT
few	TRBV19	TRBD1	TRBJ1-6	CASKVGQEGNSPLHF	TGTGCCAGTAAGGTAGGACAGGAGGGCAATTCACCCCTCCACTTT
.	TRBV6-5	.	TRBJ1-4	CASSYGTGTSEKLFF	TGTGCCAGCAGTTACGGAACAGGGACTAGTGAAAAACTGTTTTTT
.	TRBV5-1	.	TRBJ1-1	CASSYTGTRDTEAFF	TGCGCCAGCAGCTACACCGGGACTCGAGATACTGAAGCTTTCTTT
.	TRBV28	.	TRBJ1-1	CASSELFTEAFF	TGTGCCAGCAGCGAACTGTTCACTGAAGCTTTCTTT
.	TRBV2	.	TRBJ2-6	CASNLFGQSTGANVLTF	TGTGCCAGCAACCTCTTCGGACAGAGTACTGGGGCCAACGTCCTGACTTTC
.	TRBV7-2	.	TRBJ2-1	CASSLAVSSYNEQFF	TGTGCCAGCAGCTTAGCGGTTAGCTCCTACAATGAGCAGTTCTTC
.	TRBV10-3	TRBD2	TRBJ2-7	CATARGSGGSYEQYF	TGTGCCACCGCACGAGGTAGCGGGGGATCCTACGAGCAGTACTTC
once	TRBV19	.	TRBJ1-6	CASSSTGTPSFNSPLHF	TGTGCCAGTAGTAGTACCGGGACACCGAGCTTTAATTCACCCCTCCACTTT
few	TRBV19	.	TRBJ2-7	CASSSDLSYEQYF	TGTGCCAGTAGTTCGGACTTATCCTACGAGCAGTACTTC
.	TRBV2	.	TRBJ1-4	CASSGTVEEKLFF	TGTGCCAGCAGTGGCACGGTGGAGGAAAAACTGTTTTTT
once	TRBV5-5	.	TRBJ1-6	CASSRLESSYNSPLHF	TGTGCCAGCAGCCGTTTGGAGAGCTCCTATAATTCACCCCTCCACTTT
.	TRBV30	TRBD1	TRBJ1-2	CAWVDRDYGYTF	TGTGCCTGGGTCGACAGGGACTATGGCTACACCTTC
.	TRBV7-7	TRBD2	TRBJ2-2	CASSDTSGRAGELFF	TGTGCCAGCAGCGACACTAGCGGGAGGGCCGGGGAGCTGTTTTTT
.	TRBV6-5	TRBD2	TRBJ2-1	CASRSSGGYNEQFF	TGTGCCAGCAGGTCTAGCGGGGGGTACAATGAGCAGTTCTTC
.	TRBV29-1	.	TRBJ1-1	CSGGNTEAFF	TGCAGCGGCGGGAACACTGAAGCTTTCTTT
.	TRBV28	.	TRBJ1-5	CASSSARVGSNQPQHF	TGTGCCAGCAGTTCAGCCAGGGTTGGTAGTAATCAGCCCCAGCATTTT
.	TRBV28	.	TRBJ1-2	CASIPGGQLNYGYTF	TGTGCCAGCATCCCCGGCGGGCAGCTTAACTATGGCTACACCTTC
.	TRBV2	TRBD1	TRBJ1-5	CASSGTGNQPQHF	TGTGCCAGCAGCGGGACAGGGAATCAGCCCCAGCATTTT
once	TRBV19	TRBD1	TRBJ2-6	CASSIGRTGKPEGSGANVLTF	TGTGCCAGTAGTATAGGTCGGACAGGGAAGCCCGAAGGGTCTGGGGCCAACGTCCTGACTTTC
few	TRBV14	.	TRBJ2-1	CASSPFGAGDYNEQFF	TGTGCCAGCAGCCCCTTTGGAGCGGGCGACTACAATGAGCAGTTCTTC
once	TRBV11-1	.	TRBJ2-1	CASSRRTDEQFF	TGTGCCAGCAGCCGCCGGACAGATGAGCAGTTCTTC
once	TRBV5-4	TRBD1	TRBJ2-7	CASSQTGFTYEQYF	TGTGCCAGCAGCCAGACAGGGTTCACCTACGAGCAGTACTTC
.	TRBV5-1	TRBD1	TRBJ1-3	CASSMGQPGNTIYF	TGCGCCAGCAGCATGGGACAGCCTGGAAACACCATATATTTT
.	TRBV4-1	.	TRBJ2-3	CASSQVYRGTDTQYF	TGCGCCAGCAGCCAAGTATACAGAGGGACAGATACGCAGTATTTT
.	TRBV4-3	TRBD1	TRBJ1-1	CASSRPGAGGSGDTEAFF	TGCGCCAGCAGCCGCCCGGGAGCAGGGGGTAGCGGAGACACTGAAGCTTTCTTT
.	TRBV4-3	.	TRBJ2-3	CASSPRSSDTQYF	TGCGCCAGCAGCCCGCGTTCGAGTGATACGCAGTATTTT
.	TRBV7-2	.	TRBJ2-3	CASSLWAGATDTQYF	TGTGCCAGCAGCTTATGGGCAGGTGCCACAGATACGCAGTATTTT